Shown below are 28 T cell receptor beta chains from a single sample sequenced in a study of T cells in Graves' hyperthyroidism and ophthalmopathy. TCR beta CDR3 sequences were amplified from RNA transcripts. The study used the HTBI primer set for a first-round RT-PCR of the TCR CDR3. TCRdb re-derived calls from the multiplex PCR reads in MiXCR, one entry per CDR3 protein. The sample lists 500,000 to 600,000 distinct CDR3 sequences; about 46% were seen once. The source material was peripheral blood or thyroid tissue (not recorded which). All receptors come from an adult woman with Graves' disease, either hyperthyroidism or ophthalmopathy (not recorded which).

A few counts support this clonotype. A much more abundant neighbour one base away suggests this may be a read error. Written as DNA, the CDR3 is TGTGCCATCAGCGTTGAAGGGGGTGAGTTCTACGAGCAGTACTTC. Translation: CAISVEGGEFYEQYF. This chain joins TRBV10-3 and TRBJ2-7, with D possibly matching TRBD1 (6 bases). In germline, CDR1 is ENHRY, CDR2 SYGVKD. This CDR3 region has 15 residues. V dropped 6 bases and J dropped 3 bases, with 18 bases sitting between them.

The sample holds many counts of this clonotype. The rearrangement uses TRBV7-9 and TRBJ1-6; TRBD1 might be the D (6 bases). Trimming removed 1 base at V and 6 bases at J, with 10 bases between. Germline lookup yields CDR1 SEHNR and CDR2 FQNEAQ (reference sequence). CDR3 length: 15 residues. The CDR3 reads CASSLGRGVNSPLHF. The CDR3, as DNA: TGTGCCAGCAGCTTAGGAAGGGGGGTTAATTCACCCCTCCACTTT.

CDR3 in DNA: TGCAGCGCTGGGTGGTTAGCTGGAAACACCATATATTTT. Protein: CSAGWLAGNTIYF. This chain links TRBV29-1 with TRBJ1-3; D is undetermined. V was clipped by 7 bases and J by 2 bases, with 12 bases between them. Germline V lookup: CDR1 SQVTM, CDR2 ANQGSEA. The CDR3 contains 13 residues.

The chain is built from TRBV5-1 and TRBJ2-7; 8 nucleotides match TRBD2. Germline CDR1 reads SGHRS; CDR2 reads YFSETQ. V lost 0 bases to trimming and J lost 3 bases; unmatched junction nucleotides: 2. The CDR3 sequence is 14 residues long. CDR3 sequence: CASSLGLARYEQYF. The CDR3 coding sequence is TGCGCCAGCAGCTTGGGACTAGCGCGCTACGAGCAGTACTTC.

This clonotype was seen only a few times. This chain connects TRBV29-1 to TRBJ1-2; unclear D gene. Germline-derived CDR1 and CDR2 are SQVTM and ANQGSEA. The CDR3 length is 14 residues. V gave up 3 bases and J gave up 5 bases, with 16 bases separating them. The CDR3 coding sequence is TGCAGCGTTGACGGGTGGGCCATCAGTTATGGCTACACCTTC. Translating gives CSVDGWAISYGYTF.

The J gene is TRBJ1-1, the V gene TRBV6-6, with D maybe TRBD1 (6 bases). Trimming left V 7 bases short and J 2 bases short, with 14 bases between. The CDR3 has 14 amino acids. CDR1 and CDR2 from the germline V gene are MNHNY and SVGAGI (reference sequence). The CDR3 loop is CASNPSRGNTEAFF. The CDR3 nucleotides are TGTGCCAGCAACCCTAGCAGGGGAAACACTGAAGCTTTCTTT.

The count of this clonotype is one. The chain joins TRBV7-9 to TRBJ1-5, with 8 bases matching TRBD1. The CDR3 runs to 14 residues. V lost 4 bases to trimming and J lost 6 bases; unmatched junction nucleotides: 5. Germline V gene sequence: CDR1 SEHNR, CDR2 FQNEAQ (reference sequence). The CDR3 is CASSYGTGAQPQHF. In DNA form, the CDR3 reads TGTGCCAGCAGCTATGGGACAGGTGCTCAGCCCCAGCATTTT.

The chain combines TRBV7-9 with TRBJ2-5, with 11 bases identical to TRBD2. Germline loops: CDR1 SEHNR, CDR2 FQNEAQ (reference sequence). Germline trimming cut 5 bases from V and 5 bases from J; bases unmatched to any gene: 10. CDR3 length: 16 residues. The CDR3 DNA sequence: TGTGCCAGCAGCCCGATAGCGGGAGGGGTCGACGAGACCCAGTACTTC. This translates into CASSPIAGGVDETQYF. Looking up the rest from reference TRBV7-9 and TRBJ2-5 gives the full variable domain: DTGVSQNPRHKITKRGQNVTFRCDPISEHNRLYWYRQTLGQGPEFLTYFQNEAQLEKSRLLSDRFSAERPKGSFSTLEIQRTEQGDSAMYLCASSPIAGGVDETQYFGPGTRLLVL.

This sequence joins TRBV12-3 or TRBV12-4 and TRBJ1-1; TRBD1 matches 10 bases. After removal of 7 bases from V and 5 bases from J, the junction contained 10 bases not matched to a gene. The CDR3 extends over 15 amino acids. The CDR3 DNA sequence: TGTGCCAGCACTATTCGGGACAGGGGAGGGACTGAAGCTTTCTTT. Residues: CASTIRDRGGTEAFF.

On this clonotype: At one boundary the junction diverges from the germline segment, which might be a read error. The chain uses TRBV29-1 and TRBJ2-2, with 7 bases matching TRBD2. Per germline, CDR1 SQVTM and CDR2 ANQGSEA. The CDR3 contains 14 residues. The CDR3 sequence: CSVDPQGGTGELSF. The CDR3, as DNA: TGCAGCGTTGATCCGCAGGGAGGGACCGGGGAGCTGTCTTTT.

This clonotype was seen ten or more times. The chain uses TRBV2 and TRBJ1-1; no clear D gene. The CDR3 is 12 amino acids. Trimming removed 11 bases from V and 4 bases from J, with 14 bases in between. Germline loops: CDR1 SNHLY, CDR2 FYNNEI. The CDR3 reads CASRPESTEAFF. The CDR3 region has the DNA TGTGCCTCGAGACCCGAGAGCACTGAAGCTTTCTTT.

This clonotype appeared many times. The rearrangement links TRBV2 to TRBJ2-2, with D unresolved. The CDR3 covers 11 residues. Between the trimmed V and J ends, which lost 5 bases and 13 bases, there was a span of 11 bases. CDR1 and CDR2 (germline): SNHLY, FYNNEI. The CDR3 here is CASSPRFRLFF. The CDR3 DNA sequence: TGTGCCAGCAGTCCCCGTTTTAGGCTGTTTTTT.

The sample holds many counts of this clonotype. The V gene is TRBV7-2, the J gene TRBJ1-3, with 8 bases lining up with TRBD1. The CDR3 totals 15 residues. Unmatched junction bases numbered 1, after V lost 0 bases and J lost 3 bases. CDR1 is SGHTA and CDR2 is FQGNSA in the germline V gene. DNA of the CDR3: TGTGCCAGCAGCTTAGCGGGGACAGGTGGAAACACCATATATTTT. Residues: CASSLAGTGGNTIYF.

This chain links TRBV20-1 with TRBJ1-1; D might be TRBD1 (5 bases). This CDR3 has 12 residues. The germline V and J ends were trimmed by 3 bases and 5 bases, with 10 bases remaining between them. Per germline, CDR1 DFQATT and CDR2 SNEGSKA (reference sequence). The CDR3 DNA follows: TGCAGTGCTAGGGGGCGCGTAACTGAAGCTTTCTTT. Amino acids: CSARGRVTEAFF.

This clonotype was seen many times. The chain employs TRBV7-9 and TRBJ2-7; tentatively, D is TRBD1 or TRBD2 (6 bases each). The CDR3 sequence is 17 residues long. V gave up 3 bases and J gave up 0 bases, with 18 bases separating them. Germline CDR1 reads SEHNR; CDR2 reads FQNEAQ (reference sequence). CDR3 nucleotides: TGTGCCAGCAGCTTCCACCCTGCGGGACATAGCTCCTACGAGCAGTACTTC. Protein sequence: CASSFHPAGHSSYEQYF.

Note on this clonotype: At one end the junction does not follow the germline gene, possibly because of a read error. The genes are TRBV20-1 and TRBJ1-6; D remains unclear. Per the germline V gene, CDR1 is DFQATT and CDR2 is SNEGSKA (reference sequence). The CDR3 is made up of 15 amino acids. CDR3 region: CSTRTASSYNSPVHF. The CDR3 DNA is TGCAGTACCAGGACCGCTAGCTCCTATAATTCACCCGTCCACTTT.

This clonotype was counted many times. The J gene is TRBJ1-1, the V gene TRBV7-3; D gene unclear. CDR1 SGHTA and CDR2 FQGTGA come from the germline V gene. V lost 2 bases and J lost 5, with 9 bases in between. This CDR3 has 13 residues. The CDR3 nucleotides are TGTGCCAGCAGCTTAGGGTCGGGTACTGAAGCTTTCTTT. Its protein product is CASSLGSGTEAFF.

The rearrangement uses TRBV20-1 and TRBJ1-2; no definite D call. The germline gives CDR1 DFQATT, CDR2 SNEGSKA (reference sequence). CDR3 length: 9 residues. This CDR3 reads CSLTGGYTF. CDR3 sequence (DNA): TGCAGCCTCACCGGGGGCTACACCTTC.

The CDR3 protein is CSAPPGVDGYTF. DNA for the CDR3: TGCAGTGCCCCCCCGGGGGTTGATGGCTACACCTTC. The chain has TRBV20-1 and TRBJ1-2, with D perhaps TRBD1 (5 bases). CDR1 DFQATT and CDR2 SNEGSKA come from the germline V gene (reference sequence). V was pared by 6 bases and J by 6 bases, with 14 bases between. The CDR3 length is 12 residues.

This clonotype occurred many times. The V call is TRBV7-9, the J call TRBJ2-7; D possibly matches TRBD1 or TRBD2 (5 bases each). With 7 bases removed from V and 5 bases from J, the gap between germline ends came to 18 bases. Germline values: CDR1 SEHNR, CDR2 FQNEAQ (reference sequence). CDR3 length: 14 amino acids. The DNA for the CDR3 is TGTGCCAGCACCCGGGACGGAGGTAGGAACGAGCAGTACTTC. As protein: CASTRDGGRNEQYF.

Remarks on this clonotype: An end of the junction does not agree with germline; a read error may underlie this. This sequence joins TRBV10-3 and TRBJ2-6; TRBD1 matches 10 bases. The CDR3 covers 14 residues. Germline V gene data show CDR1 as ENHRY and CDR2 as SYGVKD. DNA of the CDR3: TGTGCCATCAAGCCCGGGACAGGGGTCAACGTCCTGACTTTC. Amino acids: CAIKPGTGVNVLTF.

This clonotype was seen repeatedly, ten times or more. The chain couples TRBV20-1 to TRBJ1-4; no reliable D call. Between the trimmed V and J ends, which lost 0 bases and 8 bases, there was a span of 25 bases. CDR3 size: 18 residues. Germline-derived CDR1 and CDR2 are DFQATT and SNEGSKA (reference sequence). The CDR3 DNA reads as TGCAGTGCTAGAGATCTGCCCAACAAAGTTCACTTGGGGGAAAAACTGTTTTTT. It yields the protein CSARDLPNKVHLGEKLFF.

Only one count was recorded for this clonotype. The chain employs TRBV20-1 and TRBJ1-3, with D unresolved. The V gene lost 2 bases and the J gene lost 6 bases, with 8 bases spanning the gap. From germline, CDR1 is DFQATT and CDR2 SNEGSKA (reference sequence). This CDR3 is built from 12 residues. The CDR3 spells CSARSGLNTIYF. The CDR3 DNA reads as TGCAGTGCTAGAAGCGGGTTAAACACCATATATTTT.

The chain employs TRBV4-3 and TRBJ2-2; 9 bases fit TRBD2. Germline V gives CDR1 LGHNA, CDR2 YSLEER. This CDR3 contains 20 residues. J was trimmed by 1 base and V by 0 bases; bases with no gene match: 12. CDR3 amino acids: CASSQDAHGSSGKNTGELFF. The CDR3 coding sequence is TGCGCCAGCAGCCAAGATGCCCACGGTTCTAGCGGGAAGAACACCGGGGAGCTGTTTTTT.

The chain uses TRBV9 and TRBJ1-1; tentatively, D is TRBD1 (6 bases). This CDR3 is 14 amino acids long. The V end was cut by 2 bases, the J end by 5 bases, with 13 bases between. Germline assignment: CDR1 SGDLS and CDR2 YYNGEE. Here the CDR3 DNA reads TGTGCCAGCAGCGTGGGGGCGGATCGGACTGAAGCTTTCTTT. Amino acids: CASSVGADRTEAFF. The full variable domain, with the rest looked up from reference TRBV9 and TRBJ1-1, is DSGVTQTPKHLITATGQRVTLRCSPRSGDLSVYWYQQSLDQGLQFLIQYYNGEERAKGNILERFSAQQFPDLHSELNLSSLELGDSALYFCASSVGADRTEAFFGQGTRLTVV.

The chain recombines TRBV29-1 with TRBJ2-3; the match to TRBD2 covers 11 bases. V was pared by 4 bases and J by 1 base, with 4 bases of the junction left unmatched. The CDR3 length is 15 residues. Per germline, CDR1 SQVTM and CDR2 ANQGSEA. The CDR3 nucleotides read TGCAGCGTTGCGGGACTAGCGGAACGCACAGATACGCAGTATTTT. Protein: CSVAGLAERTDTQYF.

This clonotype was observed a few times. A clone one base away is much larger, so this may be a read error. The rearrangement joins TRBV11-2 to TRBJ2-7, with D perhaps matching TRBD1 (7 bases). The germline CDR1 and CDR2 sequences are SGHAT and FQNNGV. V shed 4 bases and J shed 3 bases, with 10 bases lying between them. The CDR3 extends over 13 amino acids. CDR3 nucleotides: TGTGCCAGCAGCTCCCAGGGGGGCTACGAGCAGTACTTC. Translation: CASSSQGGYEQYF. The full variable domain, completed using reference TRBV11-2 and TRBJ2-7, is EAGVAQSPRYKIIEKRQSVAFWCNPISGHATLYWYQQILGQGPKLLIQFQNNGVVDDSQLPKDRFSAERLKGVDSTLKIQPAKLEDSAVYLCASSSQGGYEQYFGPGTRLTVT.

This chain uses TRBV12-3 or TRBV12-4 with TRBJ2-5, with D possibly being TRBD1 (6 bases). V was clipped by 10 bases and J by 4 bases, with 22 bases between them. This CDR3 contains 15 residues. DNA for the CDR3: TGTGCCATCAGAGACCGGGACATACGTGGAGAGACCCAGTACTTC. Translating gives CAIRDRDIRGETQYF.